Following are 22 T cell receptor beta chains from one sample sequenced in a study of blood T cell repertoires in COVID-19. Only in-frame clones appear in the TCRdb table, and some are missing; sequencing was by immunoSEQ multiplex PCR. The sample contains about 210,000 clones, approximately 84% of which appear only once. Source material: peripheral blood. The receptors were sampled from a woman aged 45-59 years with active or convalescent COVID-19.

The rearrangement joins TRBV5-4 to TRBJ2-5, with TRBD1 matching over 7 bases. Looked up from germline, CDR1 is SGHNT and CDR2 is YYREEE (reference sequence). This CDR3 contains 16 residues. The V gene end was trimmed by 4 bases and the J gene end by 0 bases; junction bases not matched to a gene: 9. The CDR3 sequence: CASSTDRVMYQETQYF. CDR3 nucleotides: TGTGCCAGCAGCACCGACAGGGTGATGTACCAAGAGACCCAGTACTTC. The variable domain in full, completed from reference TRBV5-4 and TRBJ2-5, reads ETGVTQSPTHLIKTRGQQVTLRCSSQSGHNTVSWYQQALGQGPQFIFQYYREEENGRGNFPPRFSGLQFPNYSSELNVNALELDDSALYLCASSTDRVMYQETQYFGPGTRLLVL.

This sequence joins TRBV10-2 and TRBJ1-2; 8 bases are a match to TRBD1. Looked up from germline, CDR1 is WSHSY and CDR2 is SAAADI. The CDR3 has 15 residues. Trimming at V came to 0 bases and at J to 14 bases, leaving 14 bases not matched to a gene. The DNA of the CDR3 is TGCGCCAGCAGTGAGTCCCGGGACAGGTCTATGGCAGATACCTTC. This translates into CASSESRDRSMADTF.

This CDR3 is CASSRDGVNQPQHF. The CDR3 nucleotides read TGCGCCAGCAGTAGAGACGGAGTCAATCAGCCCCAGCATTTT. The chain recombines TRBV4-1 with TRBJ1-5; D remains ambiguous. The CDR3 length is 14 residues. V lost 6 bases and J 3 bases, leaving 12 bases between the germline ends. Germline CDR1 is MGHRA and CDR2 is YSYEKL.

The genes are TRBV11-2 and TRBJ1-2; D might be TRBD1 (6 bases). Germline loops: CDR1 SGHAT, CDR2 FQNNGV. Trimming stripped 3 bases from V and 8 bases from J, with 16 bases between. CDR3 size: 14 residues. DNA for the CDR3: TGTGCCAGCAGCTTTACGGCAGGGGACGTCGGCTACACCTTC. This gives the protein CASSFTAGDVGYTF.

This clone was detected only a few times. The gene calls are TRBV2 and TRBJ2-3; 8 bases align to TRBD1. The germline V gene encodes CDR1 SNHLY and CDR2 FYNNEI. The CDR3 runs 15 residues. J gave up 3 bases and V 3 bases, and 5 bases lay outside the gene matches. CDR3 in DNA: TGTGCCAGCAGTGAGGGACAGGTGATAACAGATACGCAGTATTTT. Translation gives CASSEGQVITDTQYF.

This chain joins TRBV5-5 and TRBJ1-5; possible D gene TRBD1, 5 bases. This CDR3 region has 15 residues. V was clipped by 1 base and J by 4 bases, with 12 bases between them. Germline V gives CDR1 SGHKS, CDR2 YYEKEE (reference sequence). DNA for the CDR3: TGTGCCAGCAGCTTGTGGGGGGGAAGTAATCAGCCCCAGCATTTT. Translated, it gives CASSLWGGSNQPQHF.

The CDR3 loop reads CATSQGFALMNTEAFF. The CDR3 nucleotides are TGTGCCACCAGCCAGGGGTTCGCCCTAATGAACACTGAAGCTTTCTTT. J is TRBJ1-1 and V is TRBV15, with D possibly being TRBD1 (6 bases). Trimming took 5 bases from V and 0 from J, leaving 16 bases between them. This CDR3 has 16 residues. Germline V gene data show CDR1 as LNHNV and CDR2 as YYDKDF (reference sequence).

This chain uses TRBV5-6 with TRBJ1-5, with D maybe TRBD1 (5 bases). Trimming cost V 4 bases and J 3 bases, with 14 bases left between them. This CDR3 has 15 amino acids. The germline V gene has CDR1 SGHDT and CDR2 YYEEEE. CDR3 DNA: TGTGCCAGCAGCATGGGACTGGGACTCAATCAGCCCCAGCATTTT. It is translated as CASSMGLGLNQPQHF. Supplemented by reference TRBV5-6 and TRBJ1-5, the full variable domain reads DAGVTQSPTHLIKTRGQQVTLRCSPKSGHDTVSWYQQALGQGPQFIFQYYEEEERQRGNFPDRFSGHQFPNYSSELNVNALLLGDSALYLCASSMGLGLNQPQHFGDGTRLSIL.

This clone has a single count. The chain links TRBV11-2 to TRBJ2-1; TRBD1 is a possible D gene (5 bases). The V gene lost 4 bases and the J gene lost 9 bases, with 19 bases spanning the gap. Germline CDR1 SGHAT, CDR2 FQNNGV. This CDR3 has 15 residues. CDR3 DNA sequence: TGTGCCAGCAGCTCCCACCAGCAGGGTGTGGGTGAGCAGTTCTTC. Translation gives CASSSHQQGVGEQFF.

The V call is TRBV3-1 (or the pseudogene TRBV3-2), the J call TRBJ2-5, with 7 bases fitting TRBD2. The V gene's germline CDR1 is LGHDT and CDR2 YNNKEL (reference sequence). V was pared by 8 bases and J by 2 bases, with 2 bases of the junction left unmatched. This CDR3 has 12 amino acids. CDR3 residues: CASRRGQETQYF. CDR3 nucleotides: TGTGCCAGCCGGCGGGGGCAAGAGACCCAGTACTTC.

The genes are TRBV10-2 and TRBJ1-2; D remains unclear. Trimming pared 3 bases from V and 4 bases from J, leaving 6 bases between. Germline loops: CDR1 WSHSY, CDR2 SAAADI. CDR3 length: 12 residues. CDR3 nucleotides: TGCGCCAGCAGTGAACGGGGCTATGGCTACACCTTC. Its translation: CASSERGYGYTF.

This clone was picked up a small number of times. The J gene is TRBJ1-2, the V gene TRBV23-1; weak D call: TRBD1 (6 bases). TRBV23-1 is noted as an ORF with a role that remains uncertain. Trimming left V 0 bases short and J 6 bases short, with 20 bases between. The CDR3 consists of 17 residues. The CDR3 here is CASSQSNPQGSAHGYTF. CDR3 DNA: TGCGCCAGCAGTCAATCTAACCCACAGGGAAGTGCGCATGGCTACACCTTC.

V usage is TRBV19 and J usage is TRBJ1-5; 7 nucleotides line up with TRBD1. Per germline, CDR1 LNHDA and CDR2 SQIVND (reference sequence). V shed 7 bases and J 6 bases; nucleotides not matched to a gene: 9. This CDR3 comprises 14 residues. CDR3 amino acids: CASKLTGVSQPQHF. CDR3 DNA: TGTGCCAGTAAACTTACAGGGGTGTCTCAGCCCCAGCATTTT.

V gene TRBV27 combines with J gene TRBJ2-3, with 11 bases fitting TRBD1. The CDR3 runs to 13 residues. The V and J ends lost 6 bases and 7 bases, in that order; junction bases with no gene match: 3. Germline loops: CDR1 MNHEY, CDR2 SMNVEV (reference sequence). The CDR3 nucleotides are TGTGCCAGCAGCGGACAGGGGGCGAATACGCAGTATTTT. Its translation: CASSGQGANTQYF.

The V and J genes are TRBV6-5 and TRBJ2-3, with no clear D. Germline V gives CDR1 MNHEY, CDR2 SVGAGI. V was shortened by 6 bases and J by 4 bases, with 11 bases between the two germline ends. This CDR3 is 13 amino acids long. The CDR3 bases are TGTGCCAGCAGGCCCAGTCGCCCAGATACGCAGTATTTT. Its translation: CASRPSRPDTQYF.

CDR3 sequence: CASSPRGGRNTIYF. The CDR3, as DNA: TGTGCCAGCAGCCCTCGCGGGGGTAGAAACACCATATATTTT. The chain uses TRBV9 and TRBJ1-3; D is perhaps TRBD1 (5 bases). The CDR3 has 14 amino acids. Germline V gives CDR1 SGDLS, CDR2 YYNGEE. Trimming took 4 bases from V and 5 from J, leaving 13 bases between them.

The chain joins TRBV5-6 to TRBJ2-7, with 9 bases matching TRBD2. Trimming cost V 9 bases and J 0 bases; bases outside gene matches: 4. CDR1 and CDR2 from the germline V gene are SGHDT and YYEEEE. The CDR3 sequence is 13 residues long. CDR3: CATGTSLSYEQYV. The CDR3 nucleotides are TGTGCCACGGGGACTAGCCTCTCCTACGAGCAGTACGTC.

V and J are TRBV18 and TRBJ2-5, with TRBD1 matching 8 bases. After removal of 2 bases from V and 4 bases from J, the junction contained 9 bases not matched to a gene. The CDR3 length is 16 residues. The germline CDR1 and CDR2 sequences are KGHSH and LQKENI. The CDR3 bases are TGTGCCAGCTCACCATTCACAGGGGGGACAGGAGAGACCCAGTACTTC. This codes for CASSPFTGGTGETQYF.

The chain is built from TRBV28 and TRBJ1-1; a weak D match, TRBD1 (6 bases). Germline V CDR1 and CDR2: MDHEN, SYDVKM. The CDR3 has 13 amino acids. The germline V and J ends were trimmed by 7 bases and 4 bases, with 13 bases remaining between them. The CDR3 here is CASKTAGVTEAFF. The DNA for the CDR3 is TGTGCCAGCAAGACAGCAGGGGTCACTGAAGCTTTCTTT.

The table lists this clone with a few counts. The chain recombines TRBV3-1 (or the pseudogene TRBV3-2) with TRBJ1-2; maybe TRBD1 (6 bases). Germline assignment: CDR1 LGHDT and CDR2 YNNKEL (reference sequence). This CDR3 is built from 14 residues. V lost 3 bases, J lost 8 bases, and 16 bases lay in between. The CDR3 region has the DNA TGTGCCAGCAGCCATAGGACAGTGAGAGAGGGCTACACCTTC. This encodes CASSHRTVREGYTF.

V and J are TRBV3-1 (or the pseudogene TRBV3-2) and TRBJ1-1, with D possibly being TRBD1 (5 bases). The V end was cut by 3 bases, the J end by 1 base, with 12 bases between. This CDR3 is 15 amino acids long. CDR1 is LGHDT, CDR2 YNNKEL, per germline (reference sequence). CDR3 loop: CASSQNPGENTEAFF. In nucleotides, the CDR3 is TGTGCCAGCAGCCAGAATCCGGGGGAGAACACTGAAGCTTTCTTT.

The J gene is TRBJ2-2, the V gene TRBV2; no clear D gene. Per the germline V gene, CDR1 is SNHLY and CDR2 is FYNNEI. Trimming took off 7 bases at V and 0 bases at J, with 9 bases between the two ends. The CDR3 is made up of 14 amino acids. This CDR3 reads CASTTNSNTGELFF. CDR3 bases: TGTGCCAGCACAACAAATTCGAACACCGGGGAGCTGTTTTTT.